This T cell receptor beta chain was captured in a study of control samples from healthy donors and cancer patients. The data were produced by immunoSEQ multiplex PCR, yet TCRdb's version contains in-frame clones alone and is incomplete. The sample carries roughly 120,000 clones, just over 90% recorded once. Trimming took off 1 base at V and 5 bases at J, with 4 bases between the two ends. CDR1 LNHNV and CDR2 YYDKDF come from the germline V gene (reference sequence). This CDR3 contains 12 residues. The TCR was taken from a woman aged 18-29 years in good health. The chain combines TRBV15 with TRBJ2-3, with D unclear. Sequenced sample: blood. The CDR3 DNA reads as TGTGCCACCAGCAGAGCAGGAGATACGCAGTATTTT. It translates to CATSRAGDTQYF.